The next 27 T cell receptor beta chains were all read from a single sample in a study of blood T cell repertoires in COVID-19. Profiled with immunoSEQ multiplex PCR; TCRdb holds only in-frame clones, not every one. The top ten clones hold approximately 4% of a sample with about 170,000 clones, less than 85% of them seen once. Material: PBMCs or T cells enriched from blood (not recorded which). The receptors derive from a woman between 45 and 65 years old who had recovered from COVID-19.

V is TRBV4-3 and J is TRBJ1-1; D is possibly TRBD1 (5 bases). Trimming pared 5 bases from V and 3 bases from J, leaving 13 bases between. The CDR3 is 14 residues long. From germline, CDR1 is LGHNA and CDR2 YSLEER. CDR3 DNA: TGCGCCAGCAGCGATTACGACAGCTACACTGAAGCTTTCTTT. Translation: CASSDYDSYTEAFF.

This clone turned up a few times. Mismatch with germline at one junction end may stem from a read error. The chain employs TRBV27 and TRBJ1-1, with TRBD1 matching over 9 bases. CDR1 and CDR2 from the germline V gene are MNHEY and SMNVEV (reference sequence). The CDR3 contains 13 residues. CDR3 DNA sequence: TGTGCCAGCAGTCTATCCGGGACAGGGATAGCTTTCTTT. Its protein product is CASSLSGTGIAFF.

The V call is TRBV6-9, the J call TRBJ2-3; the D gene is possibly TRBD1 (6 bases). CDR1 is MNHGY, CDR2 SVAAGI, per germline. V was clipped by 8 bases and J by 3 bases, with 15 bases between them. The CDR3 is 14 residues long. In DNA form, the CDR3 reads TGTGCCAGCGACGGCAGGGGAGCGACAGATACGCAGTATTTT. Protein: CASDGRGATDTQYF.

The table lists this clone with a count of one. This CDR3 is also generated by other DNA sequences in the sample. The chain carries TRBV5-1 and TRBJ1-2, with 9 bases fitting TRBD1. The CDR3 is made up of 14 amino acids. After removal of 0 bases from V and 7 bases from J, the junction contained 4 bases not matched to a gene. Germline lookup yields CDR1 SGHRS and CDR2 YFSETQ. The CDR3: CASSLGDRASGYTF. In nucleotides, the CDR3 is TGCGCCAGCAGCTTGGGGGACAGGGCATCTGGCTACACCTTC.

The J gene is TRBJ2-2, the V gene TRBV28, with TRBD2 as a possible D gene (6 bases). This CDR3 is 16 amino acids long. The V end was cut by 5 bases, the J end by 2 bases, with 15 bases between. The germline V gene encodes CDR1 MDHEN and CDR2 SYDVKM. CDR3 sequence reads: CASSPAGNVNTGELFF. DNA for the CDR3: TGTGCCAGCAGTCCGGCGGGGAACGTCAACACCGGGGAGCTGTTTTTT.

The chain couples TRBV4-3 to TRBJ1-2; D unclear. Germline V lookup: CDR1 LGHNA, CDR2 YSLEER. The V gene lost 3 bases and the J gene lost 8 bases, with 13 bases spanning the gap. The CDR3 is made up of 13 amino acids. CDR3 sequence reads: CASSHLGLPGYTF. The CDR3 coding sequence is TGCGCCAGCAGCCACCTCGGTCTCCCCGGCTACACCTTC.

The V and J genes are TRBV9 and TRBJ2-3, with 10 positions matching TRBD2. The trim removed 5 bases at V and 2 bases at J, leaving 2 bases unmatched. CDR1 and CDR2 (germline): SGDLS, YYNGEE. The CDR3 loop spans 14 amino acids. CDR3 bases: TGTGCCAGCAGTCTAGCGGGAGACACAGATACGCAGTATTTT. The encoded protein is CASSLAGDTDTQYF.

This clone was recorded once. DNA of the CDR3: TGTGCCAGCAGCTTGTGGGTTGGGGGCTCGCGCTATGGCTACACCTTC. Its protein product is CASSLWVGGSRYGYTF. The chain employs TRBV5-5 and TRBJ1-2; D might be TRBD1 (6 bases). Germline assignment: CDR1 SGHKS and CDR2 YYEKEE (reference sequence). Trimming left V 1 base short and J 4 bases short, with 17 bases between. The CDR3 extends over 16 amino acids.

The chain uses TRBV10-3 and TRBJ1-3, with 11 bases aligning to TRBD1. CDR1 is ENHRY and CDR2 is SYGVKD in the germline V gene. This CDR3 is built from 14 residues. The junction had 5 bases not matched to a gene; V was cut back by 8 bases and J by 5 bases. The CDR3 DNA reads as TGTGCCATCCGGGGACAGGGGGAGAGAAACACCATATATTTT. Protein product: CAIRGQGERNTIYF.

The chain has TRBV5-1 and TRBJ2-1; 12 positions agree with TRBD2. There are 16 residues in the CDR3. Germline CDR1 SGHRS, CDR2 YFSETQ. J gave up 7 bases and V 3 bases, and 8 bases lay outside the gene matches. DNA for the CDR3: TGCGCCAGCAGCTCGTTTCTAGCGGGGGGGCTGAATGAGCAGTTCTTC. Encoded protein: CASSSFLAGGLNEQFF. Full variable domain (outside the CDR3, taken from reference TRBV5-1 and TRBJ2-1): KAGVTQTPRYLIKTRGQQVTLSCSPISGHRSVSWYQQTPGQGLQFLFEYFSETQRNKGNFPGRFSGRQFSNSRSEMNVSTLELGDSALYLCASSSFLAGGLNEQFFGPGTRLTVL.

V usage is TRBV28 and J usage is TRBJ2-7, with 9 bases that match TRBD1. The V gene end was trimmed by 6 bases and the J gene end by 5 bases; junction bases not matched to a gene: 5. The CDR3 spans 13 residues. Germline V gene data show CDR1 as MDHEN and CDR2 as SYDVKM. CDR3 residues: CASRITGGHEQYV. The CDR3, as DNA: TGTGCCAGCAGGATTACAGGGGGCCACGAGCAGTACGTC.

The V and J genes are TRBV7-9 and TRBJ1-1; maybe TRBD1 (5 bases). With 4 bases removed from V and 1 base from J, the gap between germline ends came to 10 bases. The CDR3 is made up of 14 amino acids. The germline V gene encodes CDR1 SEHNR and CDR2 FQNEAQ (reference sequence). CDR3 DNA: TGTGCCAGCAGCTCCGGGGGTGCGAACACTGAAGCTTTCTTT. This sequence encodes CASSSGGANTEAFF. Complete variable domain (other parts from reference TRBV7-9 and TRBJ1-1): DTGVSQNPRHKITKRGQNVTFRCDPISEHNRLYWYRQTLGQGPEFLTYFQNEAQLEKSRLLSDRFSAERPKGSFSTLEIQRTEQGDSAMYLCASSSGGANTEAFFGQGTRLTVV.

This clone appeared a single time. The rearrangement uses TRBV6-5 and TRBJ1-5; no reliable D call. Per germline, CDR1 MNHEY and CDR2 SVGAGI. The CDR3 is made up of 13 amino acids. Trimming took 2 bases from V and 4 from J, leaving 6 bases between them. CDR3 residues: CASSYTLNQPQHF. In DNA form, the CDR3 reads TGTGCCAGCAGTTACACCCTAAATCAGCCCCAGCATTTT.

This clone was detected ten times or more. The V gene is TRBV12-5, the J gene TRBJ2-6, with 10 bases matching TRBD2. V trimming: 1 base; J trimming: 0 bases; junction bases outside the gene matches: 15. CDR1 and CDR2 (germline): LGHNT, FRNRAP. CDR3 length: 22 residues. CDR3 bases: TGTGCTAGTGGTTTGGCCCCCGGTGGGCTAGCGGGAGTTTTCTCTGGGGCCAACGTCCTGACTTTC. This translates into CASGLAPGGLAGVFSGANVLTF. The complete variable domain, with remaining parts taken from reference TRBV12-5 and TRBJ2-6, reads DARVTQTPRHKVTEMGQEVTMRCQPILGHNTVFWYRQTMMQGLELLAYFRNRAPLDDSGMPKDRFSAEMPDATLATLKIQPSEPRDSAVYFCASGLAPGGLAGVFSGANVLTFGAGSRLTVL.

This chain uses TRBV7-2 with TRBJ2-7, with 14 positions matching TRBD2. The length of the CDR3 is 17 residues. With 5 bases clipped from V and 5 bases from J, the junction kept 11 bases outside the gene matches. Germline CDR1 is SGHTA and CDR2 is FQGNSA. The CDR3 DNA reads as TGTGCCAGCAGCCCCGGACTAGCGGGAGGCCCCGGGGACGAGCAGTACGTC. This sequence encodes CASSPGLAGGPGDEQYV.

The V and J genes are TRBV6-5 and TRBJ2-7; TRBD1 might be the D (5 bases). From germline, CDR1 is MNHEY and CDR2 SVGAGI. CDR3 length: 15 amino acids. V was clipped by 6 bases and J by 2 bases, with 17 bases between them. The CDR3 bases are TGTGCCAGCAGGCCACAGGTCGGCGGAGCCTACGAGCAGTACGTC. Its translation is CASRPQVGGAYEQYV.

This clone has a single count. V usage is TRBV7-2 and J usage is TRBJ2-7; D might be TRBD2 (5 bases). Trimming removed 5 bases from V and 9 bases from J, with 8 bases in between. The CDR3 spans 10 residues. Per the germline V gene, CDR1 is SGHTA and CDR2 is FQGNSA. The CDR3 sequence: CASSRGSQYV. CDR3 DNA sequence: TGTGCCAGCAGCCGCGGGTCGCAGTACGTC.

The rearrangement joins TRBV7-9 to TRBJ1-4; the match to TRBD1 covers 7 bases. This CDR3 has 16 residues. V gave up 7 bases and J gave up 8 bases; unmatched junction bases: 16. CDR1 and CDR2 from the germline V gene are SEHNR and FQNEAQ (reference sequence). The CDR3 loop is CASTPVGGGKGEKLFF. Here the CDR3 DNA reads TGTGCCAGCACCCCGGTAGGAGGGGGCAAAGGAGAAAAACTGTTTTTT. Complete variable domain (other parts from reference TRBV7-9 and TRBJ1-4): DTGVSQNPRHKITKRGQNVTFRCDPISEHNRLYWYRQTLGQGPEFLTYFQNEAQLEKSRLLSDRFSAERPKGSFSTLEIQRTEQGDSAMYLCASTPVGGGKGEKLFFGSGTQLSVL.

This clone was recorded many times. The CDR3 is CASSLVGTGGTEAFF. CDR3 bases: TGTGCCAGCAGTTTAGTAGGGACAGGAGGGACTGAAGCTTTCTTT. This chain joins TRBV27 and TRBJ1-1; 8 bases fit TRBD1. The CDR3 contains 15 residues. The V gene's germline CDR1 is MNHEY and CDR2 SMNVEV (reference sequence). The ends lost 2 bases at V and 5 bases at J; junction bases unmatched: 7.

The CDR3: CASRPTLGQGDTEAFF. CDR3 nucleotide sequence: TGTGCCAGCAGACCTACCCTCGGACAGGGGGACACTGAAGCTTTCTTT. The chain recombines TRBV28 with TRBJ1-1, with 10 positions matching TRBD1. J lost 3 bases, V lost 6 bases, and 10 bases had no gene match. Germline V gene lookup returns CDR1 MDHEN and CDR2 SYDVKM. The CDR3 consists of 16 residues.

The J gene is TRBJ1-1, the V gene TRBV18; a possible D gene is TRBD1 (5 bases). Germline V CDR1 and CDR2: KGHSH, LQKENI. CDR3 size: 14 residues. Trimming removed 3 bases from V and 6 bases from J, with 14 bases in between. The CDR3 DNA is TGTGCCAGCTCACCGGGGGGTGCCAGCGCTGAAGCTTTCTTT. Translated, it gives CASSPGGASAEAFF.

V and J are TRBV2 and TRBJ2-7; D might be TRBD2 (5 bases). Germline CDR1 SNHLY, CDR2 FYNNEI. This CDR3 spans 12 amino acids. Trimming removed 7 bases from V and 7 bases from J, with 14 bases in between. CDR3 DNA sequence: TGTGCCAGCACCATGACGGGAAGGGAGCAGTACGTC. Protein sequence: CASTMTGREQYV.

This chain connects TRBV18 to TRBJ2-7; 11 bases match TRBD1. The CDR3 consists of 16 residues. V was clipped by 0 bases and J by 0 bases; unmatched bases: 1. Germline CDR1 is KGHSH and CDR2 is LQKENI. The CDR3 DNA reads TGTGCCAGCTCACCACCCGGGACAGGGGGCTCCTACGAGCAGTACGTC. Amino acid sequence: CASSPPGTGGSYEQYV.

This chain links TRBV5-8 with TRBJ1-1, with TRBD1 matching 7 bases. The germline gives CDR1 SGHTS, CDR2 YDEGEE. This CDR3 is 15 amino acids long. Losses at the gene ends were 3 bases for V and 6 bases for J; bases not matched to a gene: 11. CDR3: CASSYYSTGRPEAFF. As DNA, the CDR3 is TGTGCCAGCAGCTATTATTCGACAGGGAGGCCTGAAGCTTTCTTT.

This clone ranks as medium-sized (0.01 to 0.1%). CDR3 loop: CAWSYSSGNTIYF. The CDR3 region has the DNA TGTGCCTGGAGTTATAGCTCTGGAAACACCATATATTTT. V usage is TRBV30 and J usage is TRBJ1-3; D remains ambiguous. The germline V gene encodes CDR1 GTSNPN and CDR2 SVGIG (reference sequence). The length of the CDR3 is 13 residues. V dropped 2 bases and J dropped 0 bases, with 5 bases sitting between them.

CDR3 sequence: CASSEGGAYYEQYV. In DNA form, the CDR3 reads TGTGCCAGCAGTGAAGGGGGAGCTTACTACGAGCAGTACGTC. The chain uses TRBV6-1 and TRBJ2-7; a possible D gene is TRBD2 (5 bases). The ends were cut back, 1 base at V and 3 bases at J, with 10 bases in the middle. There are 14 residues in the CDR3. Germline loops: CDR1 MNHNS, CDR2 SASEGT.

The chain employs TRBV21-1 and TRBJ1-1; the D segment call TRBD1 is taken from the table without a DNA check. TRBV21-1 represents a pseudogene. The CDR3 extends over 13 amino acids. The CDR3 nucleotides read TGTGCCAGCAGCACCCGGACACGGTCTGAAGCTTTCTTT. Translation gives CASSTRTRSEAFF.